The 13 T cell receptor beta chains presented below share a single source sample, sequenced in a study of CD8 T cells in ankylosing spondylitis. TCRdb itself ran the 5' RACE reads through MiXCR, one entry per CDR3 protein. The sample shows roughly 230,000 distinct CDR3 sequences, 8.2% of them seen only once. Sequencing input: blood, either unsorted or a sorted T cell fraction (not recorded which). The receptors were gathered from a female donor with ankylosing spondylitis or in good health (not recorded which).

This clonotype was picked up many times. The chain has TRBV6-5 and TRBJ2-7, with no clear D. V lost 0 bases and J 6 bases, leaving 9 bases between the germline ends. The CDR3 totals 13 residues. CDR1 and CDR2 from the germline V gene are MNHEY and SVGAGI. This chain's CDR3 is CASSYSGSIEQYF. CDR3 nucleotide sequence: TGTGCCAGCAGTTACTCAGGCTCCATCGAGCAGTACTTC.

This clonotype was counted at least ten times. This chain joins TRBV4-2 and TRBJ2-7; D is possibly TRBD2 (5 bases). Trimming left V 3 bases short and J 4 bases short, with 16 bases between. Germline-derived CDR1 and CDR2 are LGHNA and YNFKEQ. This CDR3 region has 15 residues. CDR3 DNA: TGTGCCAGCAGCCAGGACCCCAGAGGGCTTTACGAGCAGTACTTC. Its protein product is CASSQDPRGLYEQYF.

This clonotype was recorded at least ten times. The CDR3 here is CASSQGHYNEQFF. The DNA for the CDR3 is TGTGCCAGCAGCCAGGGACACTACAATGAGCAGTTCTTC. The chain combines TRBV3-1 with TRBJ2-1; possibly TRBD1 for D (6 bases). V was shortened by 3 bases and J by 3 bases, with 6 bases between the two germline ends. The germline V gene encodes CDR1 LGHDT and CDR2 YNNKEL (reference sequence). The CDR3 has 13 amino acids.

The chain has TRBV7-9 and TRBJ2-7; D is possibly TRBD1 (5 bases). The CDR3 has 13 residues. V was pared by 5 bases and J by 0 bases, with 8 bases between. Germline CDR1 reads SEHNR; CDR2 reads FQNEAQ (reference sequence). The CDR3 loop is CASSGAVSYEQYF. CDR3 bases: TGTGCCAGCAGCGGGGCAGTCTCCTACGAGCAGTACTTC.

This clonotype was seen many times. The chain uses TRBV6-2 or TRBV6-3 and TRBJ2-5; possibly TRBD2 for D (6 bases). The V and J ends lost 8 bases and 5 bases respectively, with 21 bases between them. CDR3 length equals 15 residues. Germline lookup yields CDR1 MNHEY and CDR2 SVGEGT. The CDR3 sequence: CASGGIGLPGETQYF. CDR3 sequence (DNA): TGTGCCAGCGGAGGGATTGGGTTGCCGGGGGAGACCCAGTACTTC.

This clonotype has only one observation. Germline and junction disagree at one end, which may indicate a read error. The V call is TRBV7-9, the J call TRBJ2-1; 7 bases are a match to TRBD2. The germline V gene has CDR1 SEHNR and CDR2 FQNEAQ (reference sequence). This CDR3 region has 15 residues. The CDR3 here is CDSSLGAGEGNEQFF. CDR3 DNA sequence: TGTGACAGCAGCTTAGGGGCGGGAGAAGGAAATGAGCAGTTCTTC.

This clonotype appeared a few times. The chain carries TRBV7-2 and TRBJ2-7; 7 nucleotides align to TRBD2. CDR3 length: 16 residues. V was clipped by 4 bases and J by 2 bases; unmatched bases: 11. CDR1 is SGHTA and CDR2 is FQGNSA in the germline V gene. CDR3 sequence (DNA): TGTGCCAGCAGCTCTTTCCCTGGCGGGAGAACCTACGAGCAGTACTTC. It codes for CASSSFPGGRTYEQYF.

This clonotype was recorded at least ten times. This sequence joins TRBV12-5 and TRBJ1-2; 9 nucleotides match TRBD1. This CDR3 has 13 residues. Losses at the gene ends were 5 bases for V and 7 bases for J; bases not matched to a gene: 5. Germline loops: CDR1 LGHNT, CDR2 FRNRAP. DNA of the CDR3: TGTGCTAGTGGTATCGGACAGGGGCCTGGCTACACCTTC. It specifies CASGIGQGPGYTF.

This clonotype was recorded at least ten times. This chain uses TRBV28 with TRBJ2-1; 9 bases agree with TRBD2. Germline V CDR1 and CDR2: MDHEN, SYDVKM. V was clipped by 4 bases and J by 0 bases; unmatched bases: 19. The CDR3 loop spans 21 amino acids. CDR3 nucleotide sequence: TGTGCCAGCAGTTCGGTGACCGGGACTAGCTCTACGCCAAGCTCCTACAATGAGCAGTTCTTC. It encodes CASSSVTGTSSTPSSYNEQFF.

The chain is built from TRBV28 and TRBJ1-2; 7 bases agree with TRBD1. This CDR3 region has 15 residues. V was clipped by 4 bases and J by 1 base; unmatched bases: 6. Germline V gives CDR1 MDHEN, CDR2 SYDVKM. Here the CDR3 reads CASSSGQGGNYGYTF. The CDR3 nucleotides read TGTGCCAGCAGTTCCGGTCAGGGGGGTAACTATGGCTACACCTTC.

This clonotype was picked up many times. The CDR3 sequence: CASSEAQGLFSYNSPLHF. CDR3 nucleotide sequence: TGTGCCAGCAGTGAAGCGCAGGGGCTATTCTCCTATAATTCACCCCTCCACTTT. The gene calls are TRBV6-1 and TRBJ1-6; a weak D match, TRBD1 (6 bases). Germline CDR1 is MNHNS and CDR2 is SASEGT. V gave up 0 bases and J gave up 0 bases, with 12 bases separating them. The CDR3 covers 18 residues.

In its sample, this clonotype was seen many times. V usage is TRBV28 and J usage is TRBJ1-1, with 8 bases matching TRBD1. The trim removed 5 bases at V and 6 bases at J, leaving 14 bases unmatched. CDR1 MDHEN and CDR2 SYDVKM come from the germline V gene. CDR3 length equals 16 residues. The CDR3 here is CASSPPSPRGLSEAFF. DNA of the CDR3: TGTGCCAGCAGTCCCCCCTCCCCCAGGGGGCTTTCTGAAGCTTTCTTT.

This clonotype was seen ten or more times. The CDR3 is CASSTEITEAFF. Here the CDR3 DNA reads TGTGCCAGTAGTACCGAAATCACTGAAGCTTTCTTT. The rearrangement joins TRBV19 to TRBJ1-1; unclear D gene. Trimming took off 4 bases at V and 4 bases at J, with 7 bases between the two ends. The CDR3 is made up of 12 amino acids. The germline V gene encodes CDR1 LNHDA and CDR2 SQIVND (reference sequence).